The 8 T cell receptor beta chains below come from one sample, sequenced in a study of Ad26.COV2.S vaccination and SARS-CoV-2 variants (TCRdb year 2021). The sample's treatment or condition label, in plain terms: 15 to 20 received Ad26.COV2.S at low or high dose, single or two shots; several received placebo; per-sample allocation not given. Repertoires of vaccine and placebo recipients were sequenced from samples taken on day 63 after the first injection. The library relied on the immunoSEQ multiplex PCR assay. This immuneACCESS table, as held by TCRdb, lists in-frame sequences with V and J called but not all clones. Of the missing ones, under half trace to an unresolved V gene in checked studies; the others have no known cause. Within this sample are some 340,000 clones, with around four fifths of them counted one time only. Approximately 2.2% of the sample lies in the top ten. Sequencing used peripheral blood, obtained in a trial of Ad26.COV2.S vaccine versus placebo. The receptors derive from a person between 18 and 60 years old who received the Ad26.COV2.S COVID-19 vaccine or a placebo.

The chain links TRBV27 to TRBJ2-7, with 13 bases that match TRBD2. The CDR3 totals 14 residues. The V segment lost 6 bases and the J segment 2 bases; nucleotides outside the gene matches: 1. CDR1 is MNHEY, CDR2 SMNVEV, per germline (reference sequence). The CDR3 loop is CASRLAGGTYEQYF. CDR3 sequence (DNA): TGTGCCAGCAGACTAGCGGGGGGGACCTACGAGCAGTACTTC.

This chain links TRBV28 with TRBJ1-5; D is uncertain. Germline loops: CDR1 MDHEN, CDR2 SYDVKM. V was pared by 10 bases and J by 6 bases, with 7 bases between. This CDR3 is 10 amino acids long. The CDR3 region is CAISSQPQHF. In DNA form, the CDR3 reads TGTGCCATCTCAAGTCAGCCCCAGCATTTT.

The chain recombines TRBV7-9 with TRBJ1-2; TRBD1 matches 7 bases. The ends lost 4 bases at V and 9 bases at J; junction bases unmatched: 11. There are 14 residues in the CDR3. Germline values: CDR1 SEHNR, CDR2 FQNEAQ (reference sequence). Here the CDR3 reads CASSWGTGDESYTF. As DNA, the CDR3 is TGTGCCAGCAGCTGGGGAACAGGGGATGAAAGCTACACCTTC.

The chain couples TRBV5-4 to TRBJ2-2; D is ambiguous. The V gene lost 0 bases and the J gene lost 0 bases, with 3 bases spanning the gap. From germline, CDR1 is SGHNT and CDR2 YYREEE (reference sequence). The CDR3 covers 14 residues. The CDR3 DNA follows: TGTGCCAGCAGCTTGGAAACGAACACCGGGGAGCTGTTTTTT. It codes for CASSLETNTGELFF.

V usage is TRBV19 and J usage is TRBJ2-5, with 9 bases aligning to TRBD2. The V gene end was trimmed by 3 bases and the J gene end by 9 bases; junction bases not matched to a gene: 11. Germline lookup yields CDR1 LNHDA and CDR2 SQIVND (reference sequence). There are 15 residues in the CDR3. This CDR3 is CASSIPTSGTTAQYF. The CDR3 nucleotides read TGTGCCAGTAGTATCCCGACTAGCGGCACGACGGCCCAGTACTTC. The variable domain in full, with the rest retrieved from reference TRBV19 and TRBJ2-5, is DGGITQSPKYLFRKEGQNVTLSCEQNLNHDAMYWYRQDPGQGLRLIYYSQIVNDFQKGDIAEGYSVSREKKESFPLTVTSAQKNPTAFYLCASSIPTSGTTAQYFGPGTRLLVL.

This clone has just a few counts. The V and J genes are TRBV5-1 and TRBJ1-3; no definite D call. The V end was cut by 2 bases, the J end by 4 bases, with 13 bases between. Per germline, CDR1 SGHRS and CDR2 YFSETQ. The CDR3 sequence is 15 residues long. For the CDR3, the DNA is TGCGCCAGCAGCTTTGGCGACCGGACGGGAAACACCATATATTTT. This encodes CASSFGDRTGNTIYF.

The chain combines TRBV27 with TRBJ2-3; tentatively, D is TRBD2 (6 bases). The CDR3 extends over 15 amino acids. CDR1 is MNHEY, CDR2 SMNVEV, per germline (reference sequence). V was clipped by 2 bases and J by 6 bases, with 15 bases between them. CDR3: CASSLRRDSLDTQYF. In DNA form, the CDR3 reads TGTGCCAGCAGTTTAAGGAGGGATTCACTCGATACGCAGTATTTT.

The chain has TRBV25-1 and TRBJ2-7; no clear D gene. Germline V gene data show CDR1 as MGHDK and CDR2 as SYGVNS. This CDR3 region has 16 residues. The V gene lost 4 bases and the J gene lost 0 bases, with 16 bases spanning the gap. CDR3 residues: CASSVLGGVSSYEQYF. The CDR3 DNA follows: TGTGCCAGCAGTGTTCTAGGTGGGGTTAGCTCCTACGAGCAGTACTTC.